These 17 T cell receptor beta chains were all obtained from the same sample, sequenced in a study of cytomegalovirus exposure and HLA in healthy donors listed by TCRdb under 2017. Receptors were amplified or captured by the immunoSEQ multiplex PCR assay. For the multiplex PCR, a mixture combining 60 forward primers for TCR Vbeta segments and 13 reverse primers for TCR Jbeta segments was used. TCRdb obtained this table from immuneACCESS and retained in-frame rearrangements with V and J assigned. These tables miss some clones; where compared with another copy, unresolved V genes account for less than half of the shortfall, and the remainder is unexplained. The sample data list about 98,000 clones, and about 74% of these were observed just once. Around a tenth of the sample is in the top ten clones. Sequencing used PBMCs. Receptors were obtained from a male donor in good health and CMV-seropositive.

This chain links TRBV11-2 with TRBJ2-2, with TRBD2 identical over 10 bases. The J segment lost 6 bases and the V segment lost 2 bases, leaving 3 bases of the junction unmatched. This CDR3 spans 15 amino acids. Looked up from germline, CDR1 is SGHAT and CDR2 is FQNNGV. The CDR3 reads CASSLLAGVAGELFF. The CDR3 DNA is TGTGCCAGCAGCTTACTAGCGGGAGTGGCCGGGGAGCTGTTTTTT.

The J gene is TRBJ1-3, the V gene TRBV5-1; D call uncertain. The CDR3 extends over 16 amino acids. The V and J ends lost 4 bases and 0 bases respectively, with 14 bases between them. Germline CDR1 and CDR2: SGHRS and YFSETQ. The CDR3 protein is CASSKDGVRSGNTIYF. The CDR3 region has the DNA TGCGCCAGCAGCAAAGACGGGGTTCGCTCTGGAAACACCATATATTTT.

This chain uses TRBV27 with TRBJ1-6; D gene ambiguous. Deletions cut 5 bases from V and 3 bases from J, with 11 bases between. Germline V gene data show CDR1 as MNHEY and CDR2 as SMNVEV (reference sequence). The CDR3 sequence is 15 residues long. In DNA form, the CDR3 reads TGTGCCAGCAGTCGATTAGAGGTCTATAATTCACCCCTCCACTTT. The encoded protein is CASSRLEVYNSPLHF.

The genes are TRBV15 and TRBJ1-4; D is ambiguous. The CDR3 contains 13 residues. V was pared by 3 bases and J by 5 bases, with 7 bases between. Per the germline V gene, CDR1 is LNHNV and CDR2 is YYDKDF (reference sequence). The CDR3 is CATSRELNEKLFF. As DNA, the CDR3 is TGTGCCACCAGCAGGGAACTAAATGAAAAACTGTTTTTT.

V usage is TRBV18 and J usage is TRBJ2-1, with D maybe TRBD2 (6 bases). Germline CDR1 and CDR2: KGHSH and LQKENI. This CDR3 contains 15 residues. V lost 4 bases to trimming and J lost 7 bases, with 17 bases between them. The CDR3 here is CASSQIVGLTNEQFF. The CDR3 region has the DNA TGTGCCAGCTCACAAATAGTGGGACTTACTAATGAGCAGTTCTTC. The full variable domain, rest sourced from reference TRBV18 and TRBJ2-1, is NAGVMQNPRHLVRRRGQEARLRCSPMKGHSHVYWYRQLPEEGLKFMVYLQKENIIDESGMPKERFSAEFPKEGPSILRIQQVVRGDSAAYFCASSQIVGLTNEQFFGPGTRLTVL.

The chain joins TRBV11-2 to TRBJ2-5; 7 bases map to TRBD2. The V and J ends lost 1 base and 3 bases, in that order; junction bases with no gene match: 8. The CDR3 sequence is 16 residues long. CDR1 is SGHAT, CDR2 FQNNGV, per germline. CDR3 amino acids: CASSLGGGPNKETQYF. The DNA for the CDR3 is TGTGCCAGCAGCTTAGGGGGAGGGCCTAATAAAGAGACCCAGTACTTC. Supplemented by reference TRBV11-2 and TRBJ2-5, the full variable domain reads EAGVAQSPRYKIIEKRQSVAFWCNPISGHATLYWYQQILGQGPKLLIQFQNNGVVDDSQLPKDRFSAERLKGVDSTLKIQPAKLEDSAVYLCASSLGGGPNKETQYFGPGTRLLVL.

The genes are TRBV19 and TRBJ2-7; D uncertain. Looked up from germline, CDR1 is LNHDA and CDR2 is SQIVND (reference sequence). This CDR3 is 13 amino acids long. Between the trimmed V and J ends, which lost 0 bases and 4 bases, there was a span of 7 bases. CDR3 DNA: TGTGCCAGTAGTATAGATGGGCCTTACGAGCAGTACTTC. It yields the protein CASSIDGPYEQYF.

The V and J genes are TRBV27 and TRBJ2-7; D might be TRBD1 (5 bases). The V end lost 8 bases, the J end lost 3 bases, and 20 bases lay between the germline ends. Germline CDR1 is MNHEY and CDR2 is SMNVEV (reference sequence). This CDR3 contains 15 residues. CDR3 in amino acids: CASGAGSWANYEQYF. In DNA form, the CDR3 reads TGTGCCAGCGGGGCTGGTAGTTGGGCAAACTACGAGCAGTACTTC.

This chain links TRBV11-1 with TRBJ2-1, with a tentative D call TRBD2 (5 bases). Trimming took off 3 bases at V and 1 base at J, with 10 bases between the two ends. This CDR3 is 15 amino acids long. CDR1 is SGHAT and CDR2 is FQDESV in the germline V gene (reference sequence). This CDR3 is CASSFGLKSYNEQFF. In nucleotides, the CDR3 is TGTGCCAGCAGCTTCGGACTCAAATCCTACAATGAGCAGTTCTTC.

The J gene is TRBJ2-3, the V gene TRBV7-3; no reliable D call. Germline CDR1 SGHTA, CDR2 FQGTGA. The CDR3 runs 13 residues. Trimming removed 3 bases at V and 5 bases at J, with 9 bases between. The CDR3 here is CASSFFGGDTQYF. The CDR3 DNA is TGTGCCAGCAGCTTTTTCGGTGGAGATACGCAGTATTTT.

V is TRBV15 and J is TRBJ2-5; 7 bases are shared with TRBD1. V was pared by 3 bases and J by 5 bases, with 6 bases of the junction left unmatched. CDR1 and CDR2 from the germline V gene are LNHNV and YYDKDF (reference sequence). This CDR3 has 14 amino acids. CDR3 residues: CATSRTGSVETQYF. The CDR3 bases are TGTGCCACCAGCAGGACAGGGTCGGTCGAGACCCAGTACTTC.

Regarding this clone: The same CDR3 can be traced to other DNA sequences in this sample. The V gene is TRBV7-3, the J gene TRBJ1-2; 12 bases fit TRBD1. The CDR3 runs 15 residues. The J segment lost 2 bases and the V segment lost 5 bases, leaving 3 bases of the junction unmatched. Germline CDR1 is SGHTA and CDR2 is FQGTGA. DNA for the CDR3: TGTGCCAGCAGCCCCGGGACAGGGGGCAACTATGGCTACACCTTC. It yields the protein CASSPGTGGNYGYTF.

V usage is TRBV10-3 and J usage is TRBJ2-1; the D is unclear. Germline V gene lookup returns CDR1 ENHRY and CDR2 SYGVKD. Trimming removed 0 bases from V and 3 bases from J, with 9 bases in between. The CDR3 loop spans 15 amino acids. The CDR3 sequence: CAISESYGNYNEQFF. CDR3 coding DNA: TGTGCCATCAGTGAGTCGTATGGCAACTACAATGAGCAGTTCTTC.

This clone turned up a few times. The chain uses TRBV10-2 and TRBJ1-1; no clear D. The V end was cut by 7 bases, the J end by 5 bases, with 17 bases between. Germline CDR1 and CDR2: WSHSY and SAAADI. The CDR3 runs to 14 residues. The CDR3 protein is CASTYGVGDTEAFF. The CDR3 bases are TGCGCCAGCACCTACGGGGTGGGAGATACTGAAGCTTTCTTT.

The chain employs TRBV18 and TRBJ1-1, with D possibly being TRBD1 (5 bases). V gave up 3 bases and J gave up 5 bases, with 10 bases separating them. CDR3 length equals 13 residues. From germline, CDR1 is KGHSH and CDR2 LQKENI. The CDR3 nucleotides are TGTGCCAGCTCACCTGGGACTGAGACTGAAGCTTTCTTT. This sequence encodes CASSPGTETEAFF.

The chain recombines TRBV7-2 with TRBJ2-1; the match to TRBD2 covers 7 bases. CDR3 length equals 15 residues. V lost 1 base to trimming and J lost 10 bases; unmatched junction nucleotides: 10. The germline V gene has CDR1 SGHTA and CDR2 FQGNSA. CDR3 coding DNA: TGTGCCAGCAGCTTAGGTAGTAGCGGGTGGGACGAGCAGTTCTTC. This codes for CASSLGSSGWDEQFF. The full variable domain, its missing parts supplied by reference TRBV7-2 and TRBJ2-1, is GAGVSQSPSNKVTEKGKDVELRCDPISGHTALYWYRQSLGQGLEFLIYFQGNSAPDKSGLPSDRFSAERTGGSVSTLTIQRTQQEDSAVYLCASSLGSSGWDEQFFGPGTRLTVL.

The chain is built from TRBV29-1 and TRBJ2-5, with a possible D match to TRBD2 (5 bases). Trimming took 4 bases from V and 9 from J, leaving 15 bases between them. The CDR3 is 12 residues long. Germline V gene sequence: CDR1 SQVTM, CDR2 ANQGSEA. CDR3 sequence (DNA): TGCAGCGTTGTCTACTCGTCCGGGGCCCAGTACTTC. Protein sequence: CSVVYSSGAQYF.